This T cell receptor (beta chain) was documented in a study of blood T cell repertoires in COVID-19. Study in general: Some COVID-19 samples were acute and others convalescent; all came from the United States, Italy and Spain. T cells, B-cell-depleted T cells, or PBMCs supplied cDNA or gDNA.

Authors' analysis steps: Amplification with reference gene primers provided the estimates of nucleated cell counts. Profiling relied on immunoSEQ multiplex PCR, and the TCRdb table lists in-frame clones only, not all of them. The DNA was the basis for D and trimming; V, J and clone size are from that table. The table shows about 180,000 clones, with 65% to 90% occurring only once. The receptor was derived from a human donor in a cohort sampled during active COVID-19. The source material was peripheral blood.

The CDR3 nucleotides are TGTGCCAGCACCCTTGCGGAGGGGGCCACTGAAGCTTTCTTT. Translating it yields CASTLAEGATEAFF. The V and J genes are TRBV3-1 (or the pseudogene TRBV3-2) and TRBJ1-1, with 7 bases fitting TRBD1. This CDR3 contains 14 residues. V trimming: 7 bases; J trimming: 4 bases; junction bases outside the gene matches: 9. Germline values: CDR1 LGHDT, CDR2 YNNKEL (reference sequence).